The rows below give T cell receptor beta chains drawn from one sample of a study of blood T cells in healthy people across ages. TCRdb reprocessed the 5' RACE reads with MiXCR, giving one entry per CDR3 protein. The top ten hold roughly 23% of the sample, which has 1.8 million or so distinct CDR3 sequences, more than 35% seen once. Sequencing input: blood. The receptors shown here come from a human donor in good health. CDR3s include the opening cysteine and the closing phenylalanine or tryptophan. Each record gives: J gene, clone size, V gene, D gene, CDR3 protein, CDR3 DNA. A D gene is named only where the DNA matches it firmly. Clone size is not always given. Where it is, it says once, few, many or a class for expanded clones.

TRBJ1-1 | NA | TRBV29-1 | NA | CSVAQDLDTEAFF | TGCAGCGTTGCTCAAGATTTGGACACTGAAGCTTTCTTT
TRBJ2-7 | NA | TRBV19 | NA | CASSIYEGEQYF | TGTGCCAGTAGTATATATGAGGGGGAGCAGTACTTC
TRBJ2-5 | few | TRBV7-2 | TRBD2 | CASSPGLDHRAQYF | TGTGCCAGCAGCCCCGGACTAGACCACCGGGCCCAGTACTTC
TRBJ2-1 | NA | TRBV4-3 | NA | CASSPLAVTGYHNEQFF | TGCGCCAGCAGCCCCCTGGCTGTGACAGGTTATCACAATGAGCAGTTCTTC
TRBJ1-1 | NA | TRBV4-3 | NA | CASSQDTENTEAFF | TGCGCCAGCAGCCAAGACACCGAAAACACTGAAGCTTTCTTT
TRBJ2-1 | few | TRBV2 | TRBD2 | CASSEASGGPYNEQFF | TGTGCCAGCAGTGAAGCATCGGGGGGGCCTTACAATGAGCAGTTCTTC
TRBJ1-4 | NA | TRBV6-5 | NA | CASSYAPFTTNEKLFF | TGTGCCAGCAGTTACGCTCCATTTACAACTAATGAAAAACTGTTTTTT
TRBJ1-2 | few | TRBV9 | NA | CASSVDPRGYGYTF | TGTGCCAGCAGCGTAGATCCTCGGGGCTATGGCTACACCTTC
TRBJ2-5 | NA | TRBV11-3 | NA | CTSSLTYSGRETQYF | TGTACCAGCAGCCTAACTTATTCCGGGCGGGAGACCCAGTACTTC
TRBJ2-6 | few | TRBV5-1 | NA | CASSQANVLTF | TGCGCCAGCAGCCAGGCCAACGTCCTGACTTTC
TRBJ1-1 | NA | TRBV6-5 | TRBD1 | CASRRPGQGNTEAFF | TGTGCCAGCAGGCGACCGGGACAGGGGAACACTGAAGCTTTCTTT
TRBJ1-3 | NA | TRBV6-1 | NA | CASSDTLGLRGNTIYF | TGTGCCAGCAGTGATACGTTGGGACTCCGGGGAAACACCATATATTTT
TRBJ2-5 | few | TRBV12-3/TRBV12-4 | TRBD1 | CASRRRTGSGETQYF | TGTGCCAGCAGGCGGAGGACAGGGAGTGGAGAGACCCAGTACTTC
TRBJ2-5 | NA | TRBV6-1 | TRBD1 | CASSETQGAGETQYF | TGTGCCAGCAGTGAAACCCAGGGGGCCGGGGAGACCCAGTACTTC
TRBJ2-1 | few | TRBV7-6 | TRBD2 | CASSLASGGFAYEQFF | TGTGCCAGCAGCTTAGCTAGCGGGGGGTTCGCGTATGAGCAGTTCTTC
TRBJ1-2 | NA | TRBV29-1 | NA | CSATGAGARLYGYTF | TGCAGCGCCACGGGGGCAGGGGCACGACTCTATGGCTACACCTTC
TRBJ1-2 | NA | TRBV20-1 | NA | CSARAWASTNYGYTF | TGCAGTGCTAGAGCCTGGGCCAGCACTAACTATGGCTACACCTTC
TRBJ1-4 | NA | TRBV3-1 | TRBD1 | CASSQTGSLREKLFF | TGTGCCAGCAGCCAGACAGGGAGTCTTCGGGAAAAACTGTTTTTT
TRBJ2-7 | NA | TRBV7-3 | TRBD1 | CASSLIGTGRDEQYF | TGTGCCAGCAGCTTAATAGGGACAGGGAGGGACGAGCAGTACTTC
TRBJ2-4 | few | TRBV7-2 | NA | CASSLKGKDIQYF | TGTGCCAGCAGCTTAAAGGGAAAGGACATTCAGTACTTC
TRBJ1-3 | NA | TRBV4-3 | NA | CASSQDSGHGNTIYF | TGCGCCAGCAGCCAAGACTCAGGGCACGGAAACACCATATATTTT
TRBJ2-3 | NA | TRBV29-1 | NA | CSVLLGADTQYF | TGCAGCGTCCTGTTGGGGGCAGATACGCAGTATTTT
TRBJ2-1 | NA | TRBV20-1 | TRBD2 | CSARIPGAGGSYNEQFF | TGCAGTGCTAGGATCCCTGGAGCGGGGGGATCATACAATGAGCAGTTCTTC
TRBJ2-5 | many | TRBV7-2 | TRBD2 | CASSQQKRGGWETQYF | TGTGCCAGCAGCCAGCAGAAGCGGGGGGGCTGGGAGACCCAGTACTTC
TRBJ2-1 | few | TRBV28 | NA | CASRPGWDEQFF | TGTGCCAGTAGACCTGGGTGGGATGAGCAGTTCTTC
TRBJ1-5 | NA | TRBV6-1 | TRBD1 | CASRERPGQGNQPQHF | TGTGCCAGCAGGGAACGACCGGGACAGGGAAATCAGCCCCAGCATTTT
TRBJ1-6 | few | TRBV10-3 | NA | CAISDTGSSYNSPLHF | TGTGCCATCAGTGATACAGGGAGCTCCTATAATTCACCCCTCCACTTT
TRBJ2-7 | NA | TRBV27 | NA | CASSSSYEIMTYEQYF | TGTGCCAGCAGTTCCTCATACGAAATAATGACCTACGAGCAGTACTTC
TRBJ1-1 | NA | TRBV29-1 | NA | CSVLWDVETEAFF | TGCAGCGTCCTCTGGGACGTGGAGACTGAAGCTTTCTTT
TRBJ2-1 | few | TRBV4-1 | NA | CASSQEGVGNEQFF | TGCGCCAGCAGCCAAGAGGGGGTTGGTAATGAGCAGTTCTTC
TRBJ2-5 | many | TRBV27 | TRBD1 | CASKTDRGETQYF | TGTGCCAGCAAAACAGACAGGGGAGAGACCCAGTACTTC
TRBJ1-4 | NA | TRBV7-2 | NA | CASSLRAFNEKLFF | TGTGCCAGCAGCTTAAGAGCCTTTAATGAAAAACTGTTTTTT
TRBJ2-1 | NA | TRBV20-1 | TRBD2 | CSARQGLAVQSPYNEQFF | TGCAGTGCTAGACAAGGACTAGCGGTACAAAGCCCCTACAATGAGCAGTTCTTC
TRBJ2-5 | NA | TRBV20-1 | TRBD2 | CSARDQGASGGETQYF | TGCAGTGCTAGAGATCAGGGCGCTAGCGGGGGGGAGACCCAGTACTTC
TRBJ2-3 | few | TRBV20-1 | TRBD1 | CSAPGGEVGTDTQYF | TGCAGTGCCCCAGGGGGAGAGGTGGGAACAGATACGCAGTATTTT
TRBJ2-5 | NA | TRBV20-1 | NA | CSARDGALLWPLQETQYF | TGCAGTGCTAGAGATGGGGCCTTGTTATGGCCCCTACAAGAGACCCAGTACTTC
TRBJ1-2 | few | TRBV6-2/TRBV6-3 | TRBD1 | CASCPPDRALYGYTF | TGTGCCAGCTGCCCACCGGACAGGGCCCTCTATGGCTACACCTTC
TRBJ1-1 | NA | TRBV5-5 | TRBD1 | CASSFPGGTEAFF | TGTGCCAGCAGCTTCCCAGGGGGCACTGAAGCTTTCTTT
TRBJ1-2 | few | TRBV6-5 | NA | CASSYAVGRGFNYGYTF | TGTGCCAGCAGTTACGCCGTAGGGAGAGGCTTTAACTATGGCTACACCTTC
TRBJ2-1 | NA | TRBV4-2 | NA | CASSQGHLNEQFF | TGTGCCAGCAGCCAAGGACACCTCAATGAGCAGTTCTTC
TRBJ2-1 | NA | TRBV29-1 | NA | CSFLTMETQFF | TGCAGCTTCCTTACCATGGAGACCCAGTTCTTC
TRBJ2-6 | few | TRBV3-1 | NA | CASSQALTEVYSGANVLTF | TGTGCCAGCAGCCAAGCCCTGACAGAAGTTTACTCTGGGGCCAACGTCCTGACTTTC
TRBJ1-5 | NA | TRBV10-3 | NA | CAISEKAGDQPQHF | TGTGCCATCAGTGAGAAGGCAGGGGATCAGCCCCAGCATTTT
TRBJ2-1 | NA | TRBV29-1 | NA | CSVDGTVFEQFF | TGCAGCGTTGACGGGACCGTGTTCGAGCAGTTCTTC
TRBJ2-1 | NA | TRBV19 | NA | CASLNSPTDYNEQFF | TGTGCCAGTCTAAACAGCCCAACAGACTACAATGAGCAGTTCTTC
TRBJ2-1 | NA | TRBV7-3 | TRBD2 | CASSRGTSVRNEQFF | TGTGCCAGCAGCCGGGGGACTAGCGTTCGTAATGAGCAGTTCTTC
TRBJ1-6 | few | TRBV12-5 | NA | CASGLGDGRNSPLHF | TGTGCTAGTGGTTTGGGGGACGGGAGGAATTCACCCCTCCACTTT
TRBJ1-6 | NA | TRBV10-3 | NA | CAIKDSLRSPLHF | TGTGCCATCAAGGACAGCTTGCGTTCACCCCTCCACTTT
TRBJ2-7 | NA | TRBV28 | TRBD1 | CASSSDRDRGSYEQYF | TGTGCCAGCAGTTCGGACCGGGACAGGGGTTCCTACGAGCAGTACTTC
TRBJ1-1 | NA | TRBV5-1 | TRBD1 | CASSWGQGVNTEAFF | TGCGCCAGCAGCTGGGGACAGGGAGTAAACACTGAAGCTTTCTTT